A selection of T cell receptor beta chains follows, all from one sample in a study of T-cell reconstitution after alpha-beta-depleted transplantation in children. Using its own MiXCR run on the PCR reads, TCRdb lists one record per CDR3 protein. The sample has roughly 300,000 distinct CDR3 sequences, approximately 10% seen once; the top ten hold around 2.5%. The sequences come from PBMCs from the stem cell graft donor, collected from the stem cell graft. The receptors were gathered from a human donor who donated a stem cell graft to a child with acute lymphoblastic leukemia. The CDR3 runs from the conserved cysteine through the conserved F or W. A D gene is named only where the DNA matches it firmly. Only some rows state a clone size, as once, few, many or a class for expanded clones.

TRBV4-2,TRBJ2-3,TRBD2,many,CASSQASSGTTDTQYF,TGTGCCAGCAGCCAAGCCTCCAGCGGGACCACAGATACGCAGTATTTT
TRBV11-3,TRBJ2-6,TRBD1,NA,CASSLVRTGLSLSSSGANVLTF,TGTGCCAGCAGCTTAGTCCGGACAGGGCTGTCCTTGTCTTCTTCTGGGGCCAACGTCCTGACTTTC
TRBV20-1,TRBJ1-5,NA,few,CSARKETYSNQPQHF,TGCAGTGCTAGAAAAGAAACCTATAGCAATCAGCCCCAGCATTTT
TRBV20-1,TRBJ2-3,TRBD1,few,CSAPVPTGTDTQYF,TGCAGTGCTCCCGTCCCGACAGGGACAGATACGCAGTATTTT
TRBV4-3,TRBJ2-3,NA,few,CASSQAGGEGADTQYF,TGCGCCAGCAGCCAAGCGGGCGGAGAGGGGGCAGATACGCAGTATTTT
TRBV4-3,TRBJ2-1,NA,NA,CASSQDRDGLYNEQFF,TGCGCCAGCAGCCAAGATCGGGACGGACTGTACAATGAGCAGTTCTTC
TRBV29-1,TRBJ2-7,NA,NA,CSVAGDYRASDEQYF,TGCAGCGTTGCTGGGGATTACAGGGCCTCGGACGAGCAGTACTTC
TRBV24-1,TRBJ2-3,TRBD2,few,CATSEAGLAGGPTDTQYF,TGTGCCACCAGTGAAGCGGGACTAGCGGGAGGGCCCACAGATACGCAGTATTTT
TRBV10-3,TRBJ2-3,NA,few,CAISGDGISTDTQYF,TGTGCCATCAGTGGGGACGGGATTAGCACAGATACGCAGTATTTT
TRBV28,TRBJ2-3,NA,NA,CASSFVAATDSTDTQYF,TGTGCCAGCAGTTTTGTGGCCGCGACGGACAGCACAGATACGCAGTATTTT
TRBV27,TRBJ2-5,TRBD2,few,CASSSGGLAGGLDETQYF,TGTGCCAGCAGTTCCGGGGGACTAGCGGGAGGGCTTGATGAGACCCAGTACTTC
TRBV6-2/TRBV6-3,TRBJ2-2,TRBD2,few,CASSPGGYTGELFF,TGTGCCAGCAGTCCGGGGGGATACACCGGGGAGCTGTTTTTT
TRBV5-1,TRBJ2-7,TRBD1,many,CASSVGQGVSYEQYF,TGTGCCAGCAGCGTCGGACAGGGAGTATCTTACGAGCAGTACTTC
TRBV29-1,TRBJ2-7,NA,few,CSVGDGTYEQYF,TGCAGCGTGGGGGACGGAACCTACGAGCAGTACTTC
TRBV6-2/TRBV6-3,TRBJ2-1,TRBD2,NA,CASSYSRLAGGPPYNEQFF,TGTGCCAGCAGTTACAGTAGACTAGCGGGAGGACCTCCCTACAATGAGCAGTTCTTC
TRBV5-6,TRBJ2-3,TRBD2,NA,CASSLGPGTKDTDTQYF,TGTGCCAGCAGCTTGGGCCCAGGGACTAAAGACACAGATACGCAGTATTTT
TRBV5-1,TRBJ2-3,NA,many,CASSLDSTDTQYF,TGCGCCAGCAGCTTGGACAGCACAGATACGCAGTATTTT
TRBV5-1,TRBJ2-3,NA,many,CASSLEGTTDTQYF,TGCGCCAGCAGCTTGGAGGGTACCACAGATACGCAGTATTTT
TRBV4-1,TRBJ2-7,NA,NA,CASSQVTGAEQYF,TGCGCCAGCAGCCAAGTGACGGGAGCCGAGCAGTACTTC
TRBV29-1,TRBJ2-3,TRBD2,few,CSVEGGASGSPDTQYF,TGCAGCGTTGAGGGAGGGGCCAGCGGGAGCCCAGATACGCAGTATTTT
TRBV7-7,TRBJ2-5,TRBD2,many,CASTPGRAVGETQYF,TGTGCTAGCACCCCCGGGAGGGCCGTAGGGGAGACCCAGTACTTC
TRBV5-1,TRBJ2-3,TRBD2,NA,CASSLPRYKLAASTDTQYF,TGCGCCAGCAGCTTGCCACGGTATAAGCTAGCGGCTAGCACAGATACGCAGTATTTT
TRBV7-2,TRBJ1-5,NA,few,CASSLGQSGNQPQHF,TGTGCCAGCAGCTTAGGTCAGTCGGGCAATCAGCCCCAGCATTTT
TRBV4-1,TRBJ2-7,TRBD1,NA,CASSHAPDRAYEQYF,TGCGCCAGCAGCCATGCCCCGGACAGGGCCTACGAGCAGTACTTC
TRBV6-2/TRBV6-3,TRBJ2-1,TRBD2,few,CAIAPGGLGYNEQFF,TGTGCCATCGCCCCGGGGGGTCTTGGGTACAATGAGCAGTTCTTC
TRBV5-1,TRBJ2-1,NA,many,CASSLADEQFF,TGCGCCAGCAGCTTGGCTGATGAGCAGTTCTTC
TRBV6-1,TRBJ2-7,NA,NA,CATRRLEGIYEQYF,TGTGCCACCCGGAGGTTAGAGGGGATCTACGAGCAGTACTTC
TRBV6-2/TRBV6-3,TRBJ2-5,TRBD2,few,CASSYSITGRSGSPQETQYF,TGTGCCAGCAGTTACTCGATTACGGGCCGTAGCGGGAGCCCCCAAGAGACCCAGTACTTC
TRBV4-3,TRBJ2-3,TRBD1,once,CASSHTGAATQYF,TGCGCCAGCAGCCACACAGGGGCGGCTACGCAGTATTTT
TRBV5-1,TRBJ2-6,TRBD1,NA,CASSRGQGFSGANVLTF,TGCGCCAGCAGCCGGGGACAGGGGTTCTCTGGGGCCAACGTCCTGACTTTC
TRBV12-3/TRBV12-4,TRBJ1-5,TRBD1,NA,CASSFDRGGNQPQHF,TGTGCCAGCAGTTTCGACAGGGGAGGCAATCAGCCCCAGCATTTT
TRBV4-3,TRBJ2-2,NA,few,CASSQGPGSNTGELFF,TGCGCCAGCAGCCAAGGGCCCGGGAGTAACACCGGGGAGCTGTTTTTT
TRBV5-1,TRBJ2-3,NA,few,CASNYGVRADTQYF,TGCGCCAGCAACTATGGGGTGCGGGCAGATACGCAGTATTTT
TRBV7-9,TRBJ2-2,TRBD2,NA,CASSQALAGNTGELFF,TGTGCCAGCAGCCAGGCACTAGCGGGCAACACCGGGGAGCTGTTTTTT
TRBV12-3/TRBV12-4,TRBJ2-2,TRBD2,NA,CASSRTSGRAVGGELFF,TGTGCCAGCAGCCGGACTAGCGGGAGGGCCGTCGGCGGGGAGCTGTTTTTT
TRBV11-2,TRBJ2-2,NA,few,CASSFSLASTGELFF,TGTGCCAGCAGCTTTTCGCTAGCGAGCACCGGGGAGCTGTTTTTT
TRBV27,TRBJ1-1,TRBD1,NA,CASSLSGGELWDTEAFF,TGTGCCAGCAGTTTATCAGGGGGCGAATTATGGGACACTGAAGCTTTCTTT
TRBV27,TRBJ2-1,TRBD2,few,CASSYASGGRNEQFF,TGTGCCAGCAGTTACGCTAGCGGGGGCCGCAATGAGCAGTTCTTC
TRBV7-2,TRBJ2-1,NA,few,CASSPPPMGQFF,TGTGCCAGCAGCCCCCCCCCAATGGGGCAGTTCTTC
TRBV12-3/TRBV12-4,TRBJ2-7,NA,NA,CASSLAAVYSYEQYF,TGTGCCAGCAGTTTAGCGGCAGTCTACTCCTACGAGCAGTACTTC
TRBV6-5,TRBJ2-7,TRBD1,few,CASSYRGQGDYEQYF,TGTGCCAGCAGTTACCGGGGACAGGGTGACTACGAGCAGTACTTC